A selection of T cell receptor beta chains follows, all from one sample in a study of shared clonotypes between healthy human individuals. Clones were read by immunoSEQ multiplex PCR, and TCRdb kept only the in-frame ones, dropping some. Among hundreds of thousands of clones, less than 85% were seen once, and the ten largest hold 1.5% to 2%. The material sequenced was memory CD4+ T cells sorted from blood. The receptors derive from a woman aged 25 to 39 in good health. The CDR3 runs from the conserved cysteine through the conserved F or W. D genes are given only for firm matches. Expanded clones get a size class; other rows say once, few or many, or leave the size out.

D gene	J gene	V gene	clone size	CDR3 DNA	CDR3 protein
TRBD2	TRBJ2-7	TRBV5-1	once	TGCGCCAGCAGCCCGAACGCGGGGGGCCCCTACGAGCAGTACTTC	CASSPNAGGPYEQYF
TRBD2	TRBJ2-3	TRBV29-1	NA	TGCAGCGGTCACGGGAGGCCCGGCACAGATACGCAGTATTTT	CSGHGRPGTDTQYF
TRBD2	TRBJ2-3	TRBV30	NA	TGTGCCTGGAGTGTCTCTAGCGGGAGAACAGATACGCAGTATTTT	CAWSVSSGRTDTQYF
NA	TRBJ2-6	TRBV27	NA	TGTGCCAGCAGACCCAACAGGGATGGGGCCAACGTCCTGACTTTC	CASRPNRDGANVLTF
TRBD1	TRBJ1-4	TRBV2	few	TGTGCCAGCAGCGGACAGGATAATGAAAAACTGTTTTTT	CASSGQDNEKLFF
NA	TRBJ2-5	TRBV27	NA	TGTGCCAGCAGGGGCAGGGACTGGCGCGAGACCCAGTACTTC	CASRGRDWRETQYF
TRBD1	TRBJ2-7	TRBV27	NA	TGTGCCAGCAGTAAACCACAGGGGAACGGGATTCGCGAGCAGTACTTC	CASSKPQGNGIREQYF
TRBD2	TRBJ2-7	TRBV28	few	TGTGCCAGCAGACCAGGACTAGCGGGAGTCGAGCAGTACTTC	CASRPGLAGVEQYF
NA	TRBJ2-6	TRBV5-1	NA	TGCGCCAGCAGCCCATTGGGGGGAAGTCCTGGGGCCAACGTCCTGACTTTC	CASSPLGGSPGANVLTF
NA	TRBJ2-7	TRBV6-5	NA	TGTGCCAGCAGTTTCTCGAGCGTTGGGGGCCACGAGCAGTACTTC	CASSFSSVGGHEQYF
NA	TRBJ2-7	TRBV5-1	many	TGCGCCAGCAGCTTGGGCCCTAGCTTGGACGAGCAGTACTTC	CASSLGPSLDEQYF
TRBD2	TRBJ2-5	TRBV9	NA	TGTGCCAGCAGCGTAGGTCTAGCGGGTAGACAAGAGACCCAGTACTTC	CASSVGLAGRQETQYF
TRBD2	TRBJ2-1	TRBV19	NA	TGTGCCAGTAGTACCGGGACTAATAACAATGAGCAGTTCTTC	CASSTGTNNNEQFF
TRBD1	TRBJ2-7	TRBV4-1	NA	TGCGCCAGCAGCCAAGATCCGGGACAGCGAGCCTACGAGCAGTACTTC	CASSQDPGQRAYEQYF
TRBD2	TRBJ2-7	TRBV27	NA	TGTGCCAGCAGTTTAAGCGGGATTAGGGAGGGGCAGTACTTC	CASSLSGIREGQYF
NA	TRBJ2-7	TRBV10-3	once	TGTGCCATCAGTGTACGGGACGCGTCCTACGAGCAGTACTTC	CAISVRDASYEQYF
TRBD2	TRBJ2-7	TRBV2	NA	TGTGCCAGCAAGCCGGGACTAGCGGGCTGGGGCCGGGAGCAGTACTTC	CASKPGLAGWGREQYF
NA	TRBJ1-3	TRBV6-1	once	TGTGCCAGCAGTGAACAGAGCTCTGGAAACACCATATATTTT	CASSEQSSGNTIYF
TRBD2	TRBJ2-3	TRBV19	NA	TGTGCCAGTAGTATTACCGGGACTAGGACAGATACGCAGTATTTT	CASSITGTRTDTQYF
TRBD1	TRBJ2-7	TRBV15	many	TGTGCCACCAGCAGGATAAACAGGGGCGGCGAGCAGTACTTC	CATSRINRGGEQYF
NA	TRBJ2-7	TRBV6-1	NA	TGTGCCAGCAGTCCAAGGTTCTACGAGCAGTACTTC	CASSPRFYEQYF
NA	TRBJ2-2	TRBV7-2	NA	TGTGCCAGCAGCTTGACTGGAAACACCGGGGAGCTGTTTTTT	CASSLTGNTGELFF
NA	TRBJ1-1	TRBV19	few	TGTGCCAGTAGGACCCAGGGGATAGCGGACACTGAAGCTTTCTTT	CASRTQGIADTEAFF
NA	TRBJ2-4	TRBV5-4	NA	TGTGCCAGCAGTTCGGGACAAGCGGTGAACATTCAGTACTTC	CASSSGQAVNIQYF
NA	TRBJ2-7	TRBV6-6	NA	TGTGCCAGCAGTTACTCAAACGAGCAGTACTTC	CASSYSNEQYF
TRBD2	TRBJ2-1	TRBV4-1	NA	TGCGCCAGCAGACCGGGAGGTCTAAATGAGCAGTTCTTC	CASRPGGLNEQFF
NA	TRBJ1-4	TRBV4-2	NA	TGTGCCAGCAGCCAACAAGAGCCTGATTCTGAAAAACTGTTTTTT	CASSQQEPDSEKLFF
NA	TRBJ2-7	TRBV6-5	NA	TGTGCCAGCAGTCCAAAGGGGGGGCGAGGCCACGAGCAGTACTTC	CASSPKGGRGHEQYF
NA	TRBJ1-5	TRBV6-6	NA	TGTGCCAGCAGGCCTGACAGGCAGGGGAATCAGCCCCAGCATTTT	CASRPDRQGNQPQHF
NA	TRBJ1-1	TRBV13	NA	TGTGCCAGCAGCTTCGGACGGATGGGTGTTGGCACTGAAGCTTTCTTT	CASSFGRMGVGTEAFF
TRBD2	TRBJ2-7	TRBV11-2	few	TGTGCCAGCAGCAGAGGACTAGCGGGAGTGAACGAGCAGTACTTC	CASSRGLAGVNEQYF